Given below is one T cell receptor (beta chain) in context. The sample originates from a study of control samples from healthy donors and cancer patients. This CDR3 comprises 13 residues. Deletions cut 1 base from V and 5 bases from J, with 6 bases between. CDR1 and CDR2 from the germline V gene are LGHNA and YSLEER. Sequenced by immunoSEQ multiplex PCR; TCRdb stores in-frame clones only, minus some. This sample has roughly 120,000 clones, with about 90% found just once. The receptor comes from a man aged 50 to 59 in good health. The chain links TRBV4-3 to TRBJ2-4; D call uncertain. The sequenced material came from blood. The CDR3 protein is CASSQGPENIQYF. The DNA for the CDR3 is TGCGCCAGCAGCCAAGGACCAGAAAACATTCAGTACTTC.